This T cell receptor (beta chain) was recovered during a study of cytomegalovirus exposure and HLA in healthy donors. Overall study findings and caveats: In vitro work confirmed that a few CMV-associated chains recognize CMV antigens. The dataset shows that most TCR sequences were rare, while some public TCRs occurred in many donors.

The donors were members of the approximately 120-subject validation cohort (separate from the approximately 670-subject first cohort). V lost 1 base to trimming and J lost 10 bases, with 11 bases between them. The length of the CDR3 is 13 residues. Per germline, CDR1 SGHNT and CDR2 YENEEA. TCRdb keeps only in-frame clones here, not all; method: immunoSEQ multiplex PCR. This table has approximately 150,000 clones, about 89% appearing once. With respect to this clone: Its antigen is still unknown.

The source is a woman in her late teens or twenties in good health and CMV-seropositive. The sample was PBMCs. The J gene is TRBJ2-1, the V gene TRBV11-3, with a tentative D call TRBD2 (5 bases). For the CDR3, the DNA is TGTGCCAGCAGCTTAGCCATAAGGGAGGAGCAGTTCTTC. Encoded protein: CASSLAIREEQFF.